The rows below give T cell receptor beta chains drawn from one sample of a study of blood T cell repertoires in COVID-19. Some clones are missing from TCRdb's copy, which holds only in-frame ones; the method was immunoSEQ multiplex PCR. The data contain 120,000 or so clones, about four fifths of them singletons. What was sequenced was peripheral blood. The receptors here all came from a man aged 55-75 years with acute or convalescent COVID-19. Each CDR3 is given without its conserved first and last residue. Each record gives: J gene, V gene, D gene, CDR3 length, CDR3 protein. D genes are given only for firm matches.

TRBJ1-6,TRBV5-1,-,12,ASSLGGSGSPLH
TRBJ1-5,TRBV2,-,13,ASSEGQGYNQPQH
TRBJ1-1,TRBV11-2,-,12,ASIALRVNTEAF
TRBJ2-2,TRBV3-1/TRBV3-2,-,11,ASSQSEVGELF
TRBJ1-6,TRBV30,-,11,AWRKSENSPLH
TRBJ2-1,TRBV11-3,TRBD1,16,ASSLDPPGGTGVDEQF
TRBJ1-5,TRBV19,TRBD1,13,ASSRGGQGRQPQH
TRBJ2-1,TRBV10-1,-,11,ASSETSDNEQF
TRBJ2-7,TRBV27,-,12,ASSILATSYEQY
TRBJ2-3,TRBV3-1/TRBV3-2,-,12,ASSRRGSTDTQY
TRBJ2-2,TRBV9,-,14,ASRRDRDTNTGELF
TRBJ2-3,TRBV3-1/TRBV3-2,-,10,ASSPRGDTQY
TRBJ1-6,TRBV2,TRBD1,15,ASSGALQGAYNSPLH
TRBJ2-1,TRBV9,-,13,ASSAIGGLNNEQF
TRBJ1-6,TRBV5-1,-,13,ASRSTGPYNSPLH
TRBJ1-2,TRBV27,-,12,ASSPGRTFYGYT
TRBJ1-2,TRBV28,TRBD1,12,ASSPPHGTGGYT
TRBJ2-5,TRBV9,TRBD1,11,ASSTQGEQTQY
TRBJ2-7,TRBV30,TRBD2,12,AWSLGGSSYEQY
TRBJ2-7,TRBV7-2,-,13,ASSSEGGRGTKQY
TRBJ1-5,TRBV27,-,14,ASSLSAGSSIQPQH
TRBJ1-5,TRBV19,TRBD1,12,ASSLGQGLKPQH
TRBJ1-2,TRBV15,TRBD1,12,ATSQQGANYGYT
TRBJ1-1,TRBV6-6,-,12,ASSYPQGSTEAF
TRBJ2-7,TRBV11-3,TRBD2,15,ASSLGHPGLGSGEQY
TRBJ2-1,TRBV7-6,-,16,ASSPWRGDPKEDNEQF
TRBJ2-1,TRBV27,TRBD2,14,ASSSSTSGSGNEQF
TRBJ1-4,TRBV11-2,-,14,ASSFAWTATNEKLF
TRBJ2-5,TRBV9,TRBD1,12,ASSDRGSGETQY
TRBJ2-2,TRBV27,TRBD2,16,ASSSLGLAGPLTGELF
TRBJ1-1,TRBV7-3,-,11,ASSIQGNTEAF
TRBJ2-1,TRBV3-1/TRBV3-2,TRBD2,11,ASSPSGRAEQF
TRBJ1-3,TRBV5-1,TRBD1,12,ASRSGTGRHTIY
TRBJ1-6,TRBV14,-,11,ASSQTTSGSPV
TRBJ1-2,TRBV6-5,-,10,ASSQANYGYT
TRBJ1-2,TRBV5-1,TRBD1,16,ASSPDLGQGGVFYGYT
TRBJ2-1,TRBV28,-,10,ASSRSGYEQF
TRBJ2-5,TRBV5-1,-,13,ASSRQGLDQETQY